The 18 T cell receptor beta chains in this list originate from one sample, sequenced in a study of blood T cell repertoires in COVID-19. Generated by immunoSEQ multiplex PCR, the TCRdb table keeps only in-frame clones and is missing some. The sample includes some 140,000 clones, around 80% seen only once; the top ten take approximately 2.4%. The sample taken for sequencing was PBMCs or T cells enriched from blood (not recorded which). Every receptor here comes from a man between 35 and 55 years old with acute COVID-19.

The rearrangement links TRBV11-3 to TRBJ2-3; 13 positions agree with TRBD2. The CDR3 contains 16 residues. Germline V gene lookup returns CDR1 SGHNT and CDR2 YENEEA. The V and J ends lost 5 bases and 1 base, in that order; junction bases with no gene match: 3. CDR3 in amino acids: CASSTGLAGGTDTQYF. In DNA form, the CDR3 reads TGTGCCAGCAGCACCGGACTAGCGGGGGGCACAGATACGCAGTATTTT.

Note on this clone: The junction shows a germline mismatch at one end, possibly a read error. The rearrangement uses TRBV5-6 and TRBJ2-2, with a weak D call TRBD1 (6 bases). This CDR3 spans 15 amino acids. The germline V gene has CDR1 SGHDT and CDR2 YYEEEE. The CDR3, as DNA: TGTGCCAGCACCTTGCAGGGGATGGGGACCGGGGAGCTGTTTTTT. It specifies CASTLQGMGTGELFF.

V and J are TRBV6-5 and TRBJ2-7; perhaps TRBD2 as D (5 bases). The CDR3 is made up of 14 amino acids. Germline loops: CDR1 MNHEY, CDR2 SVGAGI. Trimming took 1 base from V and 5 from J, leaving 12 bases between them. CDR3 nucleotides: TGTGCCAGCAGTTACTATGGGCTAGCCAACGAGCAGTACTTC. This codes for CASSYYGLANEQYF.

The V gene is TRBV5-1, the J gene TRBJ2-5; no clear D gene. V lost 3 bases and J 5 bases, leaving 8 bases between the germline ends. The CDR3 consists of 12 residues. The germline gives CDR1 SGHRS, CDR2 YFSETQ. The CDR3 DNA sequence: TGCGCCAGCAGCTCCCAATTCGAGACCCAGTACTTC. It is translated as CASSSQFETQYF.

The chain has TRBV19 and TRBJ1-5, with D unresolved. Germline CDR1 is LNHDA and CDR2 is SQIVND (reference sequence). Between the trimmed V and J ends, which lost 5 bases and 2 bases, there was a span of 10 bases. The CDR3 contains 14 residues. The CDR3 reads CASSYPTGNQPQHF. CDR3 in DNA: TGTGCCAGTAGTTACCCCACGGGCAATCAGCCCCAGCATTTT.

The rearrangement uses TRBV18 and TRBJ2-1; 7 bases align to TRBD1. Germline CDR1 reads KGHSH; CDR2 reads LQKENI. The V gene end was trimmed by 0 bases and the J gene end by 3 bases; junction bases not matched to a gene: 2. The CDR3 has 15 residues. This CDR3 reads CASSPPGQNYNEQFF. The CDR3 DNA is TGTGCCAGCTCACCACCGGGACAGAACTACAATGAGCAGTTCTTC.

V is TRBV3-1 (or the pseudogene TRBV3-2) and J is TRBJ1-6; a possible D gene is TRBD1 (6 bases). CDR1 and CDR2 (germline): LGHDT, YNNKEL (reference sequence). This CDR3 spans 15 amino acids. V shed 1 base and J shed 10 bases, with 14 bases lying between them. DNA for the CDR3: TGTGCCAGCAGCCAAGGAACAGGGATGGGATCACCCCTCCACTTT. It translates to CASSQGTGMGSPLHF.

The V gene is TRBV7-9, the J gene TRBJ2-7, with 13 bases identical to TRBD2. Unmatched junction bases numbered 8, after V lost 5 bases and J lost 7 bases. Germline assignment: CDR1 SEHNR and CDR2 FQNEAQ (reference sequence). CDR3 length: 15 amino acids. The CDR3 sequence: CASSGLAGVSREQYF. The CDR3 nucleotides read TGTGCCAGCAGCGGACTAGCGGGAGTTTCGAGAGAGCAGTACTTC. Full variable domain (outside the CDR3, taken from reference TRBV7-9 and TRBJ2-7): DTGVSQNPRHKITKRGQNVTFRCDPISEHNRLYWYRQTLGQGPEFLTYFQNEAQLEKSRLLSDRFSAERPKGSFSTLEIQRTEQGDSAMYLCASSGLAGVSREQYFGPGTRLTVT.

The V and J genes are TRBV27 and TRBJ2-7, with D tentatively TRBD2 (6 bases). The V and J ends lost 6 bases and 0 bases respectively, with 12 bases between them. The germline V gene encodes CDR1 MNHEY and CDR2 SMNVEV (reference sequence). CDR3 size: 14 residues. CDR3 loop: CASRELASSYEQYF. The CDR3 coding sequence is TGTGCCAGCAGGGAACTAGCCAGCTCCTACGAGCAGTACTTC.

The chain combines TRBV6-5 with TRBJ2-1; no clear D. Germline V gene data show CDR1 as MNHEY and CDR2 as SVGAGI. This CDR3 comprises 15 residues. V dropped 0 bases and J dropped 0 bases, with 6 bases sitting between them. In DNA, the CDR3 is TGTGCCAGCAGTTACTCCATCAGCTCCTACAATGAGCAGTTCTTC. The encoded protein is CASSYSISSYNEQFF.

The V and J genes are TRBV6-1 and TRBJ2-5; 8 bases are a match to TRBD2. The CDR3 is made up of 17 amino acids. V lost 0 bases and J lost 5; bases outside the gene matches: 11. Germline CDR1 MNHNS, CDR2 SASEGT. The CDR3 DNA reads TGTGCCAGCAGTGAAGCGCCAGGGGCGGGAGGAAGGGAGACCCAGTACTTC. This codes for CASSEAPGAGGRETQYF.

V gene TRBV10-1 combines with J gene TRBJ2-2; D remains ambiguous. Looked up from germline, CDR1 is WNHNN and CDR2 is SYGVQD (reference sequence). CDR3 length: 12 amino acids. Between the trimmed V and J ends, which lost 5 bases and 12 bases, there was a span of 13 bases. The DNA for the CDR3 is TGCGCCAGCAGTCTAGGTATCCCTAAGCTGTTTTTT. Its protein is CASSLGIPKLFF.

The CDR3 protein is CASKREGWYEQYF. CDR3 nucleotides: TGTGCCTCAAAGCGGGAGGGCTGGTACGAGCAGTACTTC. V and J are TRBV13 and TRBJ2-7; 10 nucleotides agree with TRBD2. The junction had 8 bases not matched to a gene; V was cut back by 11 bases and J by 4 bases. Germline values: CDR1 PRHDT, CDR2 FYEKMQ (reference sequence). The CDR3 consists of 13 residues.

V is TRBV11-3 and J is TRBJ2-2; no clear D. Trimming cost V 1 base and J 0 bases, with 9 bases left between them. The CDR3 runs to 16 residues. Germline loops: CDR1 SGHNT, CDR2 YENEEA. In DNA form, the CDR3 reads TGTGCCAGCAGCTTAGGCGCCTCCTCGAACACCGGGGAGCTGTTTTTT. As protein: CASSLGASSNTGELFF.

Remarks on this clone: Other DNA sequences within the sample encode an identical CDR3. The chain joins TRBV24-1 to TRBJ2-1; D is perhaps TRBD2 (6 bases). CDR1 and CDR2 from the germline V gene are KGHDR and SFDVKD. V lost 0 bases and J 7 bases, leaving 6 bases between the germline ends. The CDR3 is 13 residues long. The CDR3 sequence is CATSDLRGNEQFF. The CDR3 DNA reads as TGTGCCACCAGTGATTTGCGGGGGAATGAGCAGTTCTTC.

With respect to this clone: At one of its ends the junction is not consistent with the germline gene, which may arise from a read error. The chain uses TRBV25-1 and TRBJ1-6; D uncertain. This CDR3 is built from 14 residues. Looked up from germline, CDR1 is MGHDK and CDR2 is SYGVNS. The CDR3 region is CASCDFGGNSPLHF. The CDR3 DNA is TGTGCCAGCTGTGACTTCGGCGGAAATTCACCCCTCCACTTT.

The chain carries TRBV3-1 (or the pseudogene TRBV3-2) and TRBJ2-1; 9 bases are a match to TRBD1. J lost 7 bases, V lost 4 bases, and 8 bases had no gene match. This CDR3 has 15 residues. Germline V gene sequence: CDR1 LGHDT, CDR2 YNNKEL (reference sequence). The CDR3 loop is CASSPQGALGNEQFF. In DNA form, the CDR3 reads TGTGCCAGCAGCCCACAGGGGGCATTGGGGAATGAGCAGTTCTTC.

The chain employs TRBV3-1 (or the pseudogene TRBV3-2) and TRBJ2-1, with no clear D. Trimming cost V 1 base and J 1 base, with 11 bases left between them. This CDR3 has 16 amino acids. CDR1 is LGHDT and CDR2 is YNNKEL in the germline V gene (reference sequence). The CDR3 reads CASSQVRTGSYNEQFF. The DNA for the CDR3 is TGTGCCAGCAGCCAAGTCCGAACCGGGTCCTACAATGAGCAGTTCTTC.